Listed here are 2 T cell receptor beta chains from one sample, sequenced in a study of shared clonotypes between healthy human individuals. Only in-frame clones appear in the TCRdb table, and some are missing; sequencing was by immunoSEQ multiplex PCR. Among roughly 330,000 clones listed, around two thirds were seen once. Sample: memory CD4+ T cells sorted from blood. Subset in this sample: CD45RA-negative fraction. The source of these receptors is a man aged 25 to 45 in good health.

This clone came up a few times. The rearrangement links TRBV9 to TRBJ2-2; D perhaps matches TRBD2 (5 bases). Trimming removed 1 base at V and 7 bases at J, with 14 bases between. This CDR3 spans 15 amino acids. Germline V CDR1 and CDR2: SGDLS, YYNGEE. CDR3 nucleotides: TGTGCCAGCAGCGTAATGCCGGAGGCCCACGGGGAGCTGTTTTTT. Translated: CASSVMPEAHGELFF.

The J gene is TRBJ2-2, the V gene TRBV9; a possible D gene is TRBD1 (6 bases). Germline V gene sequence: CDR1 SGDLS, CDR2 YYNGEE. This CDR3 region has 15 residues. V was shortened by 2 bases and J by 5 bases, with 13 bases between the two germline ends. CDR3 bases: TGTGCCAGCAGCGTCTCCGGGACAACTACCGGGGAGCTGTTTTTT. Its protein product is CASSVSGTTTGELFF. Full variable domain (missing parts from reference TRBV9 and TRBJ2-2): DSGVTQTPKHLITATGQRVTLRCSPRSGDLSVYWYQQSLDQGLQFLIQYYNGEERAKGNILERFSAQQFPDLHSELNLSSLELGDSALYFCASSVSGTTTGELFFGEGSRLTVL.